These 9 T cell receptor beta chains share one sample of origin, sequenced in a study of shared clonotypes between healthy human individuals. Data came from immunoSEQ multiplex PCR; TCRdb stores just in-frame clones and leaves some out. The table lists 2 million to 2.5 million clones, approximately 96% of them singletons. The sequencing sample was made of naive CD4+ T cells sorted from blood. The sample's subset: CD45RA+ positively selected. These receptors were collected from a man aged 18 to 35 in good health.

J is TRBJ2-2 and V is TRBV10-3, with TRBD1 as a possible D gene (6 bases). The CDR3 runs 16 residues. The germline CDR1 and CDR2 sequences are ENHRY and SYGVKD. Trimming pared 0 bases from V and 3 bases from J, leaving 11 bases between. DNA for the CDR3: TGTGCCATCAGTGAGTCTACAGGGATGTACACCGGGGAGCTGTTTTTT. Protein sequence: CAISESTGMYTGELFF.

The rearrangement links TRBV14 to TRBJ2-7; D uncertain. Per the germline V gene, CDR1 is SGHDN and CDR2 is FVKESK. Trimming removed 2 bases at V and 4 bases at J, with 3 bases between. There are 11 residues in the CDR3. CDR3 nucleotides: TGTGCCAGCAGCCAAAAATACGAGCAGTACTTC. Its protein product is CASSQKYEQYF.

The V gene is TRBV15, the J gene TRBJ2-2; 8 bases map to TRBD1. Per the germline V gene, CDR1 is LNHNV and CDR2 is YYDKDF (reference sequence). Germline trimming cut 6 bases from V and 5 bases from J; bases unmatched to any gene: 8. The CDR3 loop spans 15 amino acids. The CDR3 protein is CATRSGTGYTGELFF. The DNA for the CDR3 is TGTGCCACCAGAAGTGGGACAGGTTATACCGGGGAGCTGTTTTTT.

As DNA, the CDR3 is TGTGCCAGCAGCCTGCAAAGGAATTACAATGAGCAGTTCTTC. Protein product: CASSLQRNYNEQFF. This rearrangement joins TRBV2 to TRBJ2-1; no reliable D call. Germline lookup yields CDR1 SNHLY and CDR2 FYNNEI. The ends were cut back, 6 bases at V and 4 bases at J, with 13 bases in the middle. This CDR3 has 14 residues.

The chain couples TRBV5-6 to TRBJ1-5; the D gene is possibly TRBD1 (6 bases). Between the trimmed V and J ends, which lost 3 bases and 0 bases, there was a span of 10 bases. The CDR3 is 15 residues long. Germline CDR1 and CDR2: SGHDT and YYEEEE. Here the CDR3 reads CASSWGGNSNQPQHF. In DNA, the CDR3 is TGTGCCAGCAGCTGGGGGGGCAATAGCAATCAGCCCCAGCATTTT.

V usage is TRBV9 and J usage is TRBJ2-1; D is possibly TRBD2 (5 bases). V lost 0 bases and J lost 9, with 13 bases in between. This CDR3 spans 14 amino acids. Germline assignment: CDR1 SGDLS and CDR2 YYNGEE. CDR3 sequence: CASSVVSGSSEQFF. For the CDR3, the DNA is TGTGCCAGCAGCGTAGTAAGTGGGAGTAGTGAGCAGTTCTTC.

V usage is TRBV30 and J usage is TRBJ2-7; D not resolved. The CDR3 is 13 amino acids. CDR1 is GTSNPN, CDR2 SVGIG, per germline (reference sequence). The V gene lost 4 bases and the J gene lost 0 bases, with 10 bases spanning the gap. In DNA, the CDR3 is TGTGCCTGGAAGCCGCAGATCTCCTACGAGCAGTACTTC. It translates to CAWKPQISYEQYF.

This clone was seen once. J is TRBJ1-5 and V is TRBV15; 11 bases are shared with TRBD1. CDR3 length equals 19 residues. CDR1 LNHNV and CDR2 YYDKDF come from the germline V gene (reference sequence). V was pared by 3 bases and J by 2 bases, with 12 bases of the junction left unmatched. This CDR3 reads CATSSSGTGGLIGNQPQHF. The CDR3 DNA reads TGTGCCACCAGCAGCAGCGGGACAGGGGGTCTTATAGGCAATCAGCCCCAGCATTTT.

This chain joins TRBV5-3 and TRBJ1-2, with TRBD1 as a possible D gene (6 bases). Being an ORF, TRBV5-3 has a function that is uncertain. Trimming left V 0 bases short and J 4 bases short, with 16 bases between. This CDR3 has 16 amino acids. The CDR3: CARSLAGGFRTYGYTF. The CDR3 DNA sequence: TGTGCCAGAAGCTTGGCCGGGGGCTTTAGAACCTATGGCTACACCTTC.